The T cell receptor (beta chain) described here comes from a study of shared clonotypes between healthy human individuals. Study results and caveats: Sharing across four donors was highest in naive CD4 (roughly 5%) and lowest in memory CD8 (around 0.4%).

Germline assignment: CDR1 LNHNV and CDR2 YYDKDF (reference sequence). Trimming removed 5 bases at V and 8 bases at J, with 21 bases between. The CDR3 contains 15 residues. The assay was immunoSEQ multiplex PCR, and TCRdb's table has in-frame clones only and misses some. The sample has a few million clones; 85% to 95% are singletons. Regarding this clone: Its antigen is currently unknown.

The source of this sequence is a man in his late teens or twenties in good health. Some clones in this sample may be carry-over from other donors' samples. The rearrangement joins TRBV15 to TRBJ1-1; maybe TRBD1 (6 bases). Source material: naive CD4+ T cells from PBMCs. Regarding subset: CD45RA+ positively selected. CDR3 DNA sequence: TGTGCCACCAGCTCCAGAATCGACGGGACAACCGAAGCTTTCTTT. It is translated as CATSSRIDGTTEAFF.